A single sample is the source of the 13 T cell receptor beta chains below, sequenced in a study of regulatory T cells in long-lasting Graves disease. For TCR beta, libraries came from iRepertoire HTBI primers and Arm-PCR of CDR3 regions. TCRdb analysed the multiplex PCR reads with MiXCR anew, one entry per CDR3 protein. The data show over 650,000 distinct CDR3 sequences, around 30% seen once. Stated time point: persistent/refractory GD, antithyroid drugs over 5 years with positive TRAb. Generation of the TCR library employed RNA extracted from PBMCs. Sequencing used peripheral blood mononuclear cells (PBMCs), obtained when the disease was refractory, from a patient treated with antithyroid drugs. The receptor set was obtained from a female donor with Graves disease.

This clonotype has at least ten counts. For the CDR3, the DNA is TGTGCCAGCAGGGGCCCGTATGGCAATCAGCCCCAGCATTTT. Amino acid sequence: CASRGPYGNQPQHF. V and J are TRBV2 and TRBJ1-5; no clear D gene. The germline V gene has CDR1 SNHLY and CDR2 FYNNEI. V was clipped by 6 bases and J by 2 bases, with 11 bases between them. The CDR3 is 14 residues long.

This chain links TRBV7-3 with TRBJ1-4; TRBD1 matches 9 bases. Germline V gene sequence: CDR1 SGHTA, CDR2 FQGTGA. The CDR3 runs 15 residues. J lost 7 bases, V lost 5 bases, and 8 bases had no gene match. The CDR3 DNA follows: TGTGCCAGCAGCAAAACCGGGACAGGGTCTGAAAAACTGTTTTTT. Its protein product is CASSKTGTGSEKLFF.

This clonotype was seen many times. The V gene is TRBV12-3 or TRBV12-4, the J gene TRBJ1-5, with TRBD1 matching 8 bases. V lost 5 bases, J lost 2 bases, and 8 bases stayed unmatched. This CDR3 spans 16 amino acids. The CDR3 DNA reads TGTGCCAGCAGTCAGACAGGGGACAGCCGCAATCAGCCCCAGCATTTT. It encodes CASSQTGDSRNQPQHF.

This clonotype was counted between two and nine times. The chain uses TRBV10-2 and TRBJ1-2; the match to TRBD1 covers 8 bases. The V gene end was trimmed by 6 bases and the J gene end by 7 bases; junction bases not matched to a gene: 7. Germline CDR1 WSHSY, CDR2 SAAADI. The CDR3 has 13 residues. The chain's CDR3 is CASRDREVVGYTF. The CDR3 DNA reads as TGCGCCAGCAGGGACAGGGAAGTGGTTGGCTACACCTTC.

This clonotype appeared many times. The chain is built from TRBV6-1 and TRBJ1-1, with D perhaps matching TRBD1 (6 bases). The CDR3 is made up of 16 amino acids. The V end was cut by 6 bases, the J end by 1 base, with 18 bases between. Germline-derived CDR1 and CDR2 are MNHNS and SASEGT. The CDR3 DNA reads TGTGCCAGCAGAACAAACGACCAGGGGCGGAACACTGAAGCTTTCTTT. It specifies CASRTNDQGRNTEAFF.

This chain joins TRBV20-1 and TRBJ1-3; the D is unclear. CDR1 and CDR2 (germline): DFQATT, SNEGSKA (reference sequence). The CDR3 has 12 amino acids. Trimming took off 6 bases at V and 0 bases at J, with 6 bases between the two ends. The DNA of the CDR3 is TGCAGTGCAGCGCCCTCTGGAAACACCATATATTTT. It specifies CSAAPSGNTIYF.

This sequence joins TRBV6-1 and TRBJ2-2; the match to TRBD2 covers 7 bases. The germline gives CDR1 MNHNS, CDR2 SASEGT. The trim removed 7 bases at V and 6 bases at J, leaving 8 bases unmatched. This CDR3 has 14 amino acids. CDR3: CASTLTGGAGELFF. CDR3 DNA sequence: TGTGCCAGCACCCTAACGGGAGGAGCCGGGGAGCTGTTTTTT.

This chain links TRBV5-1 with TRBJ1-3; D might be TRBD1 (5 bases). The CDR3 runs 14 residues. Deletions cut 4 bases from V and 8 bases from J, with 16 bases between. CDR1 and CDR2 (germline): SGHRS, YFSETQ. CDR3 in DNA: TGCGCCAGCAGCCCAGGAGACAGCCTGGACACCATATATTTT. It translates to CASSPGDSLDTIYF.

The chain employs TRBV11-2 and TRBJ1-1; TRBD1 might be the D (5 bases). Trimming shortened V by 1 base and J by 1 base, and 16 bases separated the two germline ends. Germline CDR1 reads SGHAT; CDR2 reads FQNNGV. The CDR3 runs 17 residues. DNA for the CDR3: TGTGCCAGCAGCTTAGGGCGGGGGGGACGGGGGAACACTGAAGCTTTCTTT. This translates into CASSLGRGGRGNTEAFF. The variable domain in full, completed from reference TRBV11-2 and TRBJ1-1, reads EAGVAQSPRYKIIEKRQSVAFWCNPISGHATLYWYQQILGQGPKLLIQFQNNGVVDDSQLPKDRFSAERLKGVDSTLKIQPAKLEDSAVYLCASSLGRGGRGNTEAFFGQGTRLTVV.

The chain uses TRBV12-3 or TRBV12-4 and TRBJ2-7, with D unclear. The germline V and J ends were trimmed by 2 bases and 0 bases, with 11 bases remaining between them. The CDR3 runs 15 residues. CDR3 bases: TGTGCCAGCAGTTTAAGCAGCCACAGCTCCTACGAGCAGTACTTC. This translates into CASSLSSHSSYEQYF.

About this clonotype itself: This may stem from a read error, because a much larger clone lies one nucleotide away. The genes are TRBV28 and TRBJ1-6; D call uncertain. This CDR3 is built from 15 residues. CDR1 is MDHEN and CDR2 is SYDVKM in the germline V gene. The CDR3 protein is CASLSPATYKSPLHF. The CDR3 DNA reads TGTGCCAGTCTATCCCCAGCGACTTATAAATCACCCCTCCACTTT.

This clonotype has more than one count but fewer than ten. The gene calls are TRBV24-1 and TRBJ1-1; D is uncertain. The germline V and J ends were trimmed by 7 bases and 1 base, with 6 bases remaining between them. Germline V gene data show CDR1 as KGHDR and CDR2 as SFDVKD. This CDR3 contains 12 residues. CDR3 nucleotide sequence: TGTGCCACCAGGAGTACGAACACTGAAGCTTTCTTT. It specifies CATRSTNTEAFF.

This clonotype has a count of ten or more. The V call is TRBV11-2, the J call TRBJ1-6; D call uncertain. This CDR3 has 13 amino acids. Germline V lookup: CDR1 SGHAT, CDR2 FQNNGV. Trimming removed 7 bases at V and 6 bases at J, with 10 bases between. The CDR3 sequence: CASTRHINSPLHF. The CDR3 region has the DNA TGTGCCAGCACCCGACACATTAATTCACCCCTCCACTTT. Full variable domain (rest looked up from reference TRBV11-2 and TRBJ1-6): EAGVAQSPRYKIIEKRQSVAFWCNPISGHATLYWYQQILGQGPKLLIQFQNNGVVDDSQLPKDRFSAERLKGVDSTLKIQPAKLEDSAVYLCASTRHINSPLHFGNGTRLTVT.